Detailed here is one T cell receptor beta chain. Its antigen is unknown. A much more abundant neighbour one base away suggests this may be a read error. CDR3 size: 14 residues. Germline V gives CDR1 MNHEY, CDR2 SMNVEV (reference sequence). This sample is part of a study of T cells in Graves' hyperthyroidism and ophthalmopathy. The wider study: Peripheral blood collection took place at initial diagnosis, before any treatment. Findings of the study overall: Most expanded thyroid clonotypes above 0.001 also appeared in blood.

An absence of ophthalmopathy progression within 18 months meant stable Graves' hyperthyroidism. The authors obtained PBMCs from around 11 ml of fresh peripheral blood. TCR beta CDR3 sequences were amplified from RNA transcripts. The HTBI primer set was used in a first-round RT-PCR of the TCR CDR3. TCRdb itself ran the multiplex PCR reads through MiXCR, one entry per CDR3 protein. The sample lists around 450,000 distinct CDR3 sequences, approximately 14% seen once, with roughly an eighth in the top ten. The TCR originated in a woman aged 18-35 years with Graves' hyperthyroidism. Sequencing input: blood. V usage is TRBV27 and J usage is TRBJ2-1, with a possible D match to TRBD1 (7 bases). CDR3 DNA: TGTGCCAGCAGTTTACCAGGGGGGTACAATGGGCAGTTCTTC. Translating it yields CASSLPGGYNGQFF.